This T cell receptor (beta chain) derives from a study of graft-versus-host responses after intestinal transplantation. The wider study: Recipients across the board were started on anti-thymocyte globulin induction, then kept on tacrolimus and steroids for two to four years.

Concerning this clone itself: The target antigen is unknown.

V was clipped by 2 bases and J by 9 bases, with 7 bases between them. Germline-derived CDR1 and CDR2 are MNHEY and SVGAGI. This CDR3 region has 11 residues. General study points: Recipient marrow contained GvH clones, some of which appeared first in ileum or blood. Within the allografts of patients who had graft-donor T cell macrochimerism, graft-versus-host to host-versus-graft clonal ratios were high.

Sequencing was performed with immunoSEQ multiplex PCR; in TCRdb, only in-frame clones are kept and a portion is missing. Among around 39,000 clones listed, around 92% were seen once. The TCR was taken from a human patient who received an intestinal transplant, so some T cells may come from the graft donor. The rearrangement joins TRBV6-5 to TRBJ1-1, with a tentative D call TRBD1 (6 bases). Sequencing was performed on PBMCs, taken 260 to 270 days after transplant. This CDR3 reads CASSYGQQAFF. As DNA, the CDR3 is TGTGCCAGCAGTTACGGACAGCAAGCTTTCTTT.